Listed below are T cell receptor beta chains from one sample, sequenced in a study of blood T cell repertoires in COVID-19. The data were produced by immunoSEQ multiplex PCR, yet TCRdb's version contains in-frame clones alone and is incomplete. The table lists fewer than 700,000 clones, around nine tenths of them singletons. Sequencing was carried out using peripheral blood. All receptors derive from a woman between 50 and 59 years old with COVID-19, enrolled during active disease. The CDR3 runs from the conserved cysteine through the conserved F or W.

j_call v_call cdr3_aa
TRBJ1-4 TRBV28 CASSTATGPGEKLFF
TRBJ1-3 TRBV18 CASSRGQGNTIYF
TRBJ2-1 TRBV5-1 CASSLMGPNEQFF
TRBJ2-7 TRBV28 CASSRPPNIAARFYEQYF
TRBJ1-6 TRBV19 CATSPTGSAPLHF
TRBJ2-1 TRBV5-4 CASSPKTSGAPSDEQFF
TRBJ1-6 TRBV7-3 CASSLGADNSPLHF
TRBJ1-4 TRBV10-3 CAISDRQPGAEKLFF
TRBJ2-3 TRBV27 CASPLTSSTDTQYF
TRBJ2-7 TRBV5-4 CASSLGLTKNYEQYF
TRBJ2-7 TRBV19 CASSIRTGSSYEQYF
TRBJ2-7 TRBV30 CAWGRRSGSYEQYF
TRBJ2-5 TRBV29-1 CSVERYSGQETQYF
TRBJ2-1 TRBV7-7 CASSLGPIPTNEQFF
TRBJ2-1 TRBV5-1 CASSLGQGYNEQFF
TRBJ1-2 TRBV30 CAWSVQGSYGYTF
TRBJ1-3 TRBV2 CASGTGTASFSGNTIYF
TRBJ2-7 TRBV29-1 CSVGGTAAFEQYF
TRBJ1-1 TRBV9 CASSEGDTEAFF
TRBJ1-2 TRBV5-6 CASSFGTGTDGYTF
TRBJ2-7 TRBV6-6 CASRHSSYEQYF
TRBJ1-2 TRBV7-9 CASSLATALTGGYTF
TRBJ1-2 TRBV15 CATSSLLSSYGYTF
TRBJ1-1 TRBV5-3 CARSPKFRDYEAFF
TRBJ2-1 TRBV7-2 CASSPWTSGGLPMYEQFF
TRBJ2-7 TRBV7-2 CASSPRTSFPSGEQYF
TRBJ1-6 TRBV25-1 CASSGDIHSPLHF
TRBJ1-2 TRBV10-3 CAISPGQGSGYTF
TRBJ1-1 TRBV4-1 CASSPQGAEAFF
TRBJ2-5 TRBV4-1 CASSQQQRGAQETQYF
TRBJ2-3 TRBV3-1/TRBV3-2 CASSQGDRGSTDTQYF
TRBJ2-3 TRBV7-3 CASSLGLAGGGDTQYF
TRBJ1-5 TRBV2 CASSEAPGQVQPQHF
TRBJ1-5 TRBV2 CASRVGLGGGQPQHF
TRBJ2-1 TRBV15 CATSRDRGRASLTYNEQFF
TRBJ2-7 TRBV2 CASSDPGQGNSYEQYF
TRBJ1-2 TRBV28 CASSLMGDRGNYGYTF
TRBJ2-5 TRBV5-1 CASSLAETQYF
TRBJ1-5 TRBV19 CASSGQSNQPQHF
TRBJ2-5 TRBV12-3/TRBV12-4 CASSLFGEETQYF
TRBJ2-7 TRBV3-1/TRBV3-2 CASSHAPEEQYF
TRBJ1-2 TRBV19 CASSIGTYYGYTF
TRBJ2-7 TRBV30 CASPGSGPYEQYF
TRBJ1-1 TRBV3-1/TRBV3-2 CASRREGLGTEAFF
TRBJ1-2 TRBV11-2 CASSSPRGYTF
TRBJ1-1 TRBV19 CASRWDMNTEAFF
TRBJ2-7 TRBV21-1 CASSKRGGGQYF
TRBJ2-7 TRBV30 CAWRSQGFPYEQYF
TRBJ1-1 TRBV28 CASSPMNTEAFF
TRBJ2-3 TRBV11-3 CASSPRGGTEQYF
TRBJ1-5 TRBV3-1/TRBV3-2 CASSRDSGQGQPQHF